The next 27 T cell receptor beta chains were all read from a single sample in a study of cytomegalovirus exposure and HLA in healthy donors. It was with 60 Vbeta and 13 Jbeta primers that the PCR ran. Only in-frame clones appear in the TCRdb table, and some are missing; sequencing was by immunoSEQ multiplex PCR. The sample lists some 190,000 clones, around 86% seen once, with roughly 1.7% in the top ten. The sample taken for sequencing was PBMCs. The receptors derive from a woman aged 18-29 years in good health and CMV-seronegative.

The chain is built from TRBV5-1 and TRBJ1-1; D possibly corresponds to TRBD1 (5 bases). Germline CDR1 is SGHRS and CDR2 is YFSETQ. The CDR3 is 14 residues long. Trimming took 0 bases from V and 6 from J, leaving 12 bases between them. In DNA, the CDR3 is TGCGCCAGCAGCTTGGACTCCCCGGGGGCTGAAGCTTTCTTT. Encoded protein: CASSLDSPGAEAFF.

The rearrangement uses TRBV7-2 and TRBJ2-1; 8 nucleotides match TRBD1. The junction had 16 bases not matched to a gene; V was cut back by 2 bases and J by 10 bases. This CDR3 has 17 amino acids. Germline V gives CDR1 SGHTA, CDR2 FQGNSA. The CDR3 coding sequence is TGTGCCAGCAGCTTAAACCAAGGAAAATGGACAGGGAACGAGCAGTTCTTC. It encodes CASSLNQGKWTGNEQFF.

The chain recombines TRBV16 with TRBJ2-1; D unresolved. The CDR3 loop spans 13 amino acids. Germline CDR1 KGHSY, CDR2 FQNENV. The V and J ends lost 0 bases and 12 bases respectively, with 12 bases between them. The CDR3 bases are TGTGCCAGCAGCCAATCCTCTTCGATCGGGCAGTTCTTC. It translates to CASSQSSSIGQFF.

The CDR3 reads CAWSISGTGLYEQYF. CDR3 coding DNA: TGTGCCTGGAGTATTTCCGGGACAGGGCTATACGAGCAGTACTTC. The genes are TRBV30 and TRBJ2-5, with 9 bases aligning to TRBD1. The DNA matches TRBJ2-7 better at its end, which makes the J call doubtful. The germline gives CDR1 GTSNPN, CDR2 SVGIG (reference sequence). The CDR3 sequence is 15 residues long.

The rearrangement links TRBV19 to TRBJ1-1, with D hard to call. Germline V lookup: CDR1 LNHDA, CDR2 SQIVND (reference sequence). Between the trimmed V and J ends, which lost 8 bases and 3 bases, there was a span of 22 bases. CDR3 length equals 16 residues. In DNA form, the CDR3 reads TGTGCCAGTGGCACTGGTAGGGCAGGAGGGTACACTGAAGCTTTCTTT. The encoded protein is CASGTGRAGGYTEAFF.

The chain joins TRBV7-2 to TRBJ1-1; 7 nucleotides align to TRBD1. This CDR3 has 15 amino acids. J lost 1 base, V lost 1 base, and 3 bases had no gene match. Germline loops: CDR1 SGHTA, CDR2 FQGNSA. CDR3 residues: CASSLVGTANTEAFF. The CDR3 bases are TGTGCCAGCAGCTTAGTGGGGACAGCGAACACTGAAGCTTTCTTT.

The chain uses TRBV28 and TRBJ2-3, with D tentatively TRBD1 (6 bases). Germline assignment: CDR1 MDHEN and CDR2 SYDVKM. The CDR3 is made up of 15 amino acids. The V end lost 0 bases, the J end lost 5 bases, and 12 bases lay between the germline ends. CDR3 loop: CASSLWAGEEDTQYF. CDR3 bases: TGTGCCAGCAGTTTATGGGCAGGGGAAGAAGATACGCAGTATTTT.

CDR3 region: CSAGDRAALHF. CDR3 nucleotides: TGCAGTGCTGGGGACAGGGCGGCCCTCCACTTT. V gene TRBV20-1 combines with J gene TRBJ1-6; 9 bases line up with TRBD1. CDR1 is DFQATT and CDR2 is SNEGSKA in the germline V gene (reference sequence). The CDR3 has 11 residues. V dropped 5 bases and J dropped 14; count of bases not matched to a gene: 4.

This sequence joins TRBV2 and TRBJ1-1; 9 nucleotides line up with TRBD1. Germline lookup yields CDR1 SNHLY and CDR2 FYNNEI. The CDR3 spans 20 residues. V gave up 5 bases and J gave up 3 bases; unmatched junction bases: 22. The DNA for the CDR3 is TGTGCCAGCAGTCAATCCGGGACAGGGTCGGGTCATCGGGTTTACACTGAAGCTTTCTTT. It codes for CASSQSGTGSGHRVYTEAFF.

J is TRBJ2-1 and V is TRBV9, with 10 bases that match TRBD2. Trimming removed 4 bases from V and 2 bases from J; junction bases left unmatched: 6. The CDR3 contains 16 residues. CDR1 is SGDLS, CDR2 YYNGEE, per germline. The CDR3 reads CASSPHLAGAYNEQFF. DNA for the CDR3: TGTGCCAGCAGCCCGCACCTAGCGGGGGCCTACAATGAGCAGTTCTTC. Full variable domain (outside the CDR3, taken from reference TRBV9 and TRBJ2-1): DSGVTQTPKHLITATGQRVTLRCSPRSGDLSVYWYQQSLDQGLQFLIQYYNGEERAKGNILERFSAQQFPDLHSELNLSSLELGDSALYFCASSPHLAGAYNEQFFGPGTRLTVL.

This clone was seen only once. The chain links TRBV7-6 to TRBJ2-1, with a weak D call TRBD1 (5 bases). Trimming stripped 5 bases from V and 3 bases from J, with 11 bases between. The CDR3 is 14 residues long. Germline V CDR1 and CDR2: SGHVS, FNYEAQ. The CDR3 sequence is CASSPAGHYNEQFF. In nucleotides, the CDR3 is TGTGCCAGCAGCCCGGCTGGACACTACAATGAGCAGTTCTTC.

The chain uses TRBV7-2 and TRBJ2-7; a weak D match, TRBD1 (5 bases). V was cut by 5 bases and J by 3 bases, with 17 bases left in between. CDR3 size: 15 residues. The V gene's germline CDR1 is SGHTA and CDR2 FQGNSA. The CDR3 DNA reads as TGTGCCAGCAGCCCCCTCCCAGGACAAGACTACGAGCAGTACTTC. It encodes CASSPLPGQDYEQYF.

This chain uses TRBV5-5 with TRBJ1-5; the D gene is possibly TRBD1 (5 bases). Germline loops: CDR1 SGHKS, CDR2 YYEKEE (reference sequence). This CDR3 spans 16 amino acids. V was clipped by 5 bases and J by 1 base, with 16 bases between them. As DNA, the CDR3 is TGTGCCAGCAGACTGGACCCCCGGGGGAGCAATCAGCCCCAGCATTTT. It codes for CASRLDPRGSNQPQHF.

This rearrangement joins TRBV5-1 to TRBJ1-2; D is unresolved. V was clipped by 0 bases and J by 4 bases, with 10 bases between them. Per the germline V gene, CDR1 is SGHRS and CDR2 is YFSETQ. The CDR3 totals 14 residues. The DNA of the CDR3 is TGCGCCAGCAGCTTGGGCGGGGTTGGCTATGGCTACACCTTC. Encoded protein: CASSLGGVGYGYTF.

CDR3 loop: CASSNAGGALGSYEQYF. The CDR3 nucleotides are TGTGCCAGCAGCAACGCGGGGGGGGCGCTGGGCTCCTACGAGCAGTACTTC. The chain carries TRBV4-2 and TRBJ2-5, with 9 nucleotides matching TRBD2. The J call may be incorrect, as the DNA end agrees better with TRBJ2-7. The CDR3 extends over 17 amino acids. CDR1 and CDR2 (germline): LGHNA, YNFKEQ.

V and J are TRBV5-1 and TRBJ1-1; D perhaps matches TRBD1 (6 bases). Germline CDR1 and CDR2: SGHRS and YFSETQ. The V gene lost 4 bases and the J gene lost 4 bases, with 14 bases spanning the gap. This CDR3 is built from 14 residues. The CDR3 DNA sequence: TGCGCCAGCAGCCTCTTCTCCAGGGGCACTGAAGCTTTCTTT. It translates to CASSLFSRGTEAFF.

The chain recombines TRBV30 with TRBJ1-1; 7 nucleotides agree with TRBD1. V gave up 2 bases and J gave up 10 bases; unmatched junction bases: 7. Germline V gene data show CDR1 as GTSNPN and CDR2 as SVGIG (reference sequence). This CDR3 is built from 12 residues. The CDR3 region is CAWSILDRAAFF. CDR3 coding DNA: TGTGCCTGGAGTATCCTCGACAGGGCAGCTTTCTTT.

The gene calls are TRBV19 and TRBJ2-7, with a tentative D call TRBD2 (5 bases). The CDR3 runs 15 residues. CDR1 is LNHDA, CDR2 SQIVND, per germline (reference sequence). Trimming left V 1 base short and J 1 base short, with 11 bases between. The CDR3 is CASSIGRGLSYEQYF. The CDR3 DNA sequence: TGTGCCAGTAGTATAGGGCGCGGGCTGTCCTACGAGCAGTACTTC.

The chain recombines TRBV28 with TRBJ2-7, with D possibly TRBD2 on 5 matching bases. CDR3 length equals 18 residues. Germline assignment: CDR1 MDHEN and CDR2 SYDVKM. V was pared by 6 bases and J by 2 bases, with 26 bases between. CDR3: CASSSPRTLSRSPYEQYF. Written as DNA, the CDR3 is TGTGCCAGCAGCTCTCCCCGGACTCTAAGCCGATCCCCCTACGAGCAGTACTTC.

The chain is built from TRBV6-1 and TRBJ2-1, with 9 nucleotides matching TRBD2. From germline, CDR1 is MNHNS and CDR2 SASEGT. This CDR3 has 16 amino acids. V lost 4 bases, J lost 2 bases, and 6 bases stayed unmatched. The CDR3 DNA sequence: TGTGCCAGCAGTGGGGTAGCGGGAGCTCCCTACAATGAGCAGTTCTTC. This encodes CASSGVAGAPYNEQFF.

V usage is TRBV5-4 and J usage is TRBJ2-2; D remains ambiguous. V was clipped by 4 bases and J by 5 bases, with 6 bases between them. This CDR3 region has 12 residues. Per germline, CDR1 SGHNT and CDR2 YYREEE (reference sequence). The CDR3 nucleotides read TGTGCCAGCAGCCCCATGACCGGGGAGCTGTTTTTT. Its translation: CASSPMTGELFF.

This chain connects TRBV7-2 to TRBJ1-2; TRBD1 matches 7 bases. V shed 5 bases, J shed 0 bases, and the junction held 9 bases outside the gene matches. Germline loops: CDR1 SGHTA, CDR2 FQGNSA. The CDR3 length is 16 residues. This chain's CDR3 is CASSPAGTEANYGYTF. Written as DNA, the CDR3 is TGTGCCAGCAGCCCCGCCGGGACAGAAGCTAACTATGGCTACACCTTC. Complete variable domain (other parts from reference TRBV7-2 and TRBJ1-2): GAGVSQSPSNKVTEKGKDVELRCDPISGHTALYWYRQSLGQGLEFLIYFQGNSAPDKSGLPSDRFSAERTGGSVSTLTIQRTQQEDSAVYLCASSPAGTEANYGYTFGSGTRLTVV.

The V and J genes are TRBV9 and TRBJ1-2; tentative D call: TRBD1 (5 bases). CDR3 length: 15 amino acids. Germline V lookup: CDR1 SGDLS, CDR2 YYNGEE. Trimming pared 0 bases from V and 4 bases from J, leaving 13 bases between. CDR3 coding DNA: TGTGCCAGCAGCGTAGCTCTAGGACATATCTATGGCTACACCTTC. This encodes CASSVALGHIYGYTF.

This sequence joins TRBV10-2 and TRBJ2-2; 10 bases fit TRBD1. The germline CDR1 and CDR2 sequences are WSHSY and SAAADI. The CDR3 sequence is 16 residues long. V shed 4 bases, J shed 5 bases, and the junction held 7 bases outside the gene matches. The CDR3 nucleotides read TGCGCCAGCAGTGTAGGGACAGGGGTGTATACCGGGGAGCTGTTTTTT. As protein: CASSVGTGVYTGELFF.

V usage is TRBV28 and J usage is TRBJ1-1; tentative D call: TRBD1 (6 bases). Trimming left V 8 bases short and J 1 base short, with 11 bases between. Germline V gene data show CDR1 as MDHEN and CDR2 as SYDVKM. The length of the CDR3 is 13 residues. CDR3 in amino acids: CASSMGQNTEAFF. CDR3 in DNA: TGTGCCAGCTCGATGGGACAGAACACTGAAGCTTTCTTT.

This clone was counted a few times. This sequence joins TRBV2 and TRBJ2-7, with 8 bases lining up with TRBD1. Germline-derived CDR1 and CDR2 are SNHLY and FYNNEI. J lost 6 bases, V lost 5 bases, and 3 bases had no gene match. This CDR3 is built from 12 residues. In nucleotides, the CDR3 is TGTGCCAGCAGTAGGACAGGGCGCGAGCAGTACTTC. Protein: CASSRTGREQYF. Looking up the rest from reference TRBV2 and TRBJ2-7 gives the full variable domain: EPEVTQTPSHQVTQMGQEVILRCVPISNHLYFYWYRQILGQKVEFLVSFYNNEISEKSEIFDDQFSVERPDGSNFTLKIRSTKLEDSAMYFCASSRTGREQYFGPGTRLTVT.

This rearrangement joins TRBV5-4 to TRBJ2-7; 9 bases agree with TRBD2. There are 15 residues in the CDR3. V shed 4 bases and J 4 bases; nucleotides not matched to a gene: 9. CDR1 and CDR2 (germline): SGHNT, YYREEE (reference sequence). The DNA for the CDR3 is TGTGCCAGCAGCCGGACGGGACTAGCTAGTTACGAGCAGTACTTC. It codes for CASSRTGLASYEQYF. Variable domain in full (rest from reference TRBV5-4 and TRBJ2-7): ETGVTQSPTHLIKTRGQQVTLRCSSQSGHNTVSWYQQALGQGPQFIFQYYREEENGRGNFPPRFSGLQFPNYSSELNVNALELDDSALYLCASSRTGLASYEQYFGPGTRLTVT.